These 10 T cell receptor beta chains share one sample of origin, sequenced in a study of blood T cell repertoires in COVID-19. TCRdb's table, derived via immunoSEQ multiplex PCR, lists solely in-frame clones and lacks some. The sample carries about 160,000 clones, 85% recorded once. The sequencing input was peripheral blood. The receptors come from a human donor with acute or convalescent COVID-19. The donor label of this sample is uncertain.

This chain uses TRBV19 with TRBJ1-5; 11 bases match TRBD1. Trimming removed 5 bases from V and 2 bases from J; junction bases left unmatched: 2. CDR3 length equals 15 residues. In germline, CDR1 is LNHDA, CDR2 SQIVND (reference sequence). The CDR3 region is CASSPDRGRNQPQHF. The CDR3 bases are TGTGCCAGTAGTCCGGACAGGGGGCGCAATCAGCCCCAGCATTTT.

The CDR3 coding sequence is TGTGCCAGCAGCGTTCAGGGGAACACTGAAGCTTTCTTT. It yields the protein CASSVQGNTEAFF. The chain couples TRBV7-9 to TRBJ1-1, with D possibly being TRBD1 (5 bases). This CDR3 has 13 amino acids. The ends were cut back, 5 bases at V and 1 base at J, with 8 bases in the middle. Germline CDR1 SEHNR, CDR2 FQNEAQ (reference sequence).

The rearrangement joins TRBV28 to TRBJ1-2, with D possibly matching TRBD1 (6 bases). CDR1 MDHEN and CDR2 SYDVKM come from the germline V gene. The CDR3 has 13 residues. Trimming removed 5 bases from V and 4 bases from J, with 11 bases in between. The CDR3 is CASSITGRYGYTF. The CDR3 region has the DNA TGTGCCAGCAGTATAACAGGGCGCTATGGCTACACCTTC.

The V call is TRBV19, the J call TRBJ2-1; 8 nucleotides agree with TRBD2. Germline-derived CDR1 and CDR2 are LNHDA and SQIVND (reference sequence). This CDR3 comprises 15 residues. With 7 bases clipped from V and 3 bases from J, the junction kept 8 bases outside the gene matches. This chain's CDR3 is CASTLRAGDYNEQFF. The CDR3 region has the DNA TGTGCCAGTACCCTAAGAGCGGGGGACTACAATGAGCAGTTCTTC.

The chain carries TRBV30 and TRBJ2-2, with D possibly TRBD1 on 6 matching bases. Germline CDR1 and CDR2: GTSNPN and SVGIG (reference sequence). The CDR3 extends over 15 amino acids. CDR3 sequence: CASRHRQGSTGELFF. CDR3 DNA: TGTGCGAGCAGACATCGGCAGGGGAGCACCGGGGAGCTGTTTTTT.

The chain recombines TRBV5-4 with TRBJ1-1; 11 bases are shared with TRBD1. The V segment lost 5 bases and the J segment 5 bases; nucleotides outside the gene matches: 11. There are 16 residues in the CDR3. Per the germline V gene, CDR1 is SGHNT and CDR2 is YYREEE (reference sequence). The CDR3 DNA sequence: TGTGCCAGCAGGACCAGGACAGGGGGCGGGTGGACTGAAGCTTTCTTT. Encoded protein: CASRTRTGGGWTEAFF.

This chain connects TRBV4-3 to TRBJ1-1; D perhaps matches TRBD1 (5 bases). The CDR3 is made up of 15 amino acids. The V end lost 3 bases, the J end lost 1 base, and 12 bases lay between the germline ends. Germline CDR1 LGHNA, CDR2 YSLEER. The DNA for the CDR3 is TGCGCCAGCAGCCACGGGGGTAAGGCGAACACTGAAGCTTTCTTT. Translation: CASSHGGKANTEAFF.

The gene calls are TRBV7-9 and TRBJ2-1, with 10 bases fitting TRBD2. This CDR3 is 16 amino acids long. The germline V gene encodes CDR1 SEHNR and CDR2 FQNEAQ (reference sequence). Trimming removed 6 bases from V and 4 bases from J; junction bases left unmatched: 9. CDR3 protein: CASRSYSGGLYNEQFF. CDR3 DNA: TGTGCCAGCAGGTCCTATAGCGGGGGGCTGTACAATGAGCAGTTCTTC.

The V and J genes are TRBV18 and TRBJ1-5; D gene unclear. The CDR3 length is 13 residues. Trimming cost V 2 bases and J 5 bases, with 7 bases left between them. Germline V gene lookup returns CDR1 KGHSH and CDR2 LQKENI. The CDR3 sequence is CASSPKSDQPQHF. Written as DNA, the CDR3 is TGTGCCAGCTCACCAAAATCGGATCAGCCCCAGCATTTT.

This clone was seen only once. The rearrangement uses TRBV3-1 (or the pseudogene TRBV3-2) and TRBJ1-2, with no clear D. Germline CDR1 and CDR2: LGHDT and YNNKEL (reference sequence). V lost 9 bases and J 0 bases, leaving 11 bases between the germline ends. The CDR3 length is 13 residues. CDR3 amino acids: CASAQSSNYGYTF. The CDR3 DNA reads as TGTGCCAGTGCCCAGTCTTCTAACTATGGCTACACCTTC.